These T cell receptor beta chains were read from a single sample in a study of long-term antiretroviral therapy in people with HIV. TCRdb keeps only in-frame clones here, not all; method: immunoSEQ multiplex PCR. The data contain about 22,000 clones, around 83% of them singletons. The starting material was unsorted PBMCs, obtained 1.3 years after starting antiretroviral therapy. The source is a man aged 55 to 70 with HIV. Both conserved end residues are part of each CDR3. The order of the fields is D gene, V gene, J gene, clone size, CDR3 protein, CDR3 DNA. A D gene is named only where the DNA matches it firmly. Some rows mark clone size as missing; the rest say once, few, many or name a class of expanded clone.

d_call: NA
v_call: TRBV19
j_call: TRBJ2-5
clone_size: NA
cdr3_aa: CASSIGGGWQTQYF
cdr3_nt: TGTGCCAGTAGTATCGGAGGAGGTTGGCAGACCCAGTACTTC

d_call: NA
v_call: TRBV7-9
j_call: TRBJ1-1
clone_size: NA
cdr3_aa: CASTLSANTEAFF
cdr3_nt: TGTGCCAGCACCTTATCAGCGAACACTGAAGCTTTCTTT

d_call: TRBD1
v_call: TRBV6-5
j_call: TRBJ2-7
clone_size: few
cdr3_aa: CASRRLQQGSGQYF
cdr3_nt: TGTGCCAGCAGACGCCTTCAACAGGGGTCGGGACAGTACTTC

d_call: TRBD2
v_call: TRBV5-1
j_call: TRBJ2-1
clone_size: NA
cdr3_aa: CASSSYNLAGGRDEQFF
cdr3_nt: TGCGCCAGCAGCTCATACAATTTAGCGGGGGGGCGAGATGAGCAGTTCTTC

d_call: NA
v_call: TRBV5-4
j_call: TRBJ2-7
clone_size: NA
cdr3_aa: CASSLGGAGSSYEQYF
cdr3_nt: TGTGCCAGCAGCTTGGGGGGGGCCGGGAGCTCCTACGAGCAGTACTTC

d_call: NA
v_call: TRBV7-2
j_call: TRBJ2-7
clone_size: NA
cdr3_aa: CASSLGSRDYEQYF
cdr3_nt: TGTGCCAGCAGCTTAGGGTCCCGAGACTACGAGCAGTACTTC

d_call: TRBD1
v_call: TRBV5-4
j_call: TRBJ2-7
clone_size: NA
cdr3_aa: CASSFDRGSYEQYF
cdr3_nt: TGTGCCAGCAGCTTCGACAGGGGGTCCTACGAGCAGTACTTC

d_call: NA
v_call: TRBV19
j_call: TRBJ1-1
clone_size: NA
cdr3_aa: CASSIFPGQMNTEAFF
cdr3_nt: TGTGCCAGTAGTATATTCCCGGGACAAATGAACACTGAAGCTTTCTTT

d_call: NA
v_call: TRBV6-5
j_call: TRBJ2-7
clone_size: NA
cdr3_aa: CASRALGSEQYF
cdr3_nt: TGTGCCAGCAGAGCACTCGGGAGCGAGCAGTACTTC

d_call: TRBD1
v_call: TRBV6-4
j_call: TRBJ1-5
clone_size: few
cdr3_aa: CASPGVWDRAHNQPQHF
cdr3_nt: TGTGCCAGCCCAGGGGTGTGGGACAGGGCCCATAATCAGCCCCAGCATTTT

d_call: NA
v_call: TRBV15
j_call: TRBJ1-5
clone_size: NA
cdr3_aa: CATSREGPNSNQPQHF
cdr3_nt: TGTGCCACCAGCAGAGAGGGACCGAATAGCAATCAGCCCCAGCATTTT

d_call: NA
v_call: TRBV7-2
j_call: TRBJ1-5
clone_size: NA
cdr3_aa: CASSLTAGGYSNQPQHF
cdr3_nt: TGTGCCAGCAGCTTGACCGCGGGGGGTTATAGCAATCAGCCCCAGCATTTT

d_call: TRBD1
v_call: TRBV5-4
j_call: TRBJ2-7
clone_size: few
cdr3_aa: CASQLRTGDYEQYF
cdr3_nt: TGTGCCAGCCAACTAAGGACAGGGGACTACGAGCAGTACTTC

d_call: TRBD1
v_call: TRBV18
j_call: TRBJ2-1
clone_size: NA
cdr3_aa: CASSIITGVNNEQFF
cdr3_nt: TGTGCCAGCTCAATTATAACAGGGGTCAACAATGAGCAGTTCTTC

d_call: NA
v_call: TRBV27
j_call: TRBJ2-1
clone_size: NA
cdr3_aa: CASSRQGGTYNEQFF
cdr3_nt: TGTGCCAGCAGCCGACAGGGAGGTACCTACAATGAGCAGTTCTTC

d_call: NA
v_call: TRBV19
j_call: TRBJ2-6
clone_size: NA
cdr3_aa: CASSMIGANVLTF
cdr3_nt: TGTGCCAGTAGTATGATTGGGGCCAACGTCCTGACTTTC

d_call: TRBD1
v_call: TRBV18
j_call: TRBJ1-2
clone_size: NA
cdr3_aa: CASSPTPGQTNYGYTF
cdr3_nt: TGTGCCAGCTCACCTACCCCGGGACAGACGAACTATGGCTACACCTTC

d_call: NA
v_call: TRBV11-2
j_call: TRBJ2-3
clone_size: NA
cdr3_aa: CASSLVVALSATDTQYF
cdr3_nt: TGTGCCAGCAGCTTAGTTGTAGCTCTTTCAGCTACAGATACGCAGTATTTT